This T cell receptor beta chain was retrieved from a study of blood T cell repertoires in COVID-19. Study summary: Italy, Spain and the United States were the sources of the convalescent and acute COVID-19 samples. PBMCs, B-cell-depleted T cells, or T cells provided the cDNA or gDNA that made up the material.

The CDR3 runs 15 residues. V lost 5 bases and J 4 bases, leaving 15 bases between the germline ends. Germline CDR1 SNHLY, CDR2 FYNNEI. In the original workflow: Counts of nucleated cells, estimated from reference gene primer amplification, were obtained. Profiling relied on immunoSEQ multiplex PCR, and the TCRdb table lists in-frame clones only, not all of them. V, J and clone size are taken as reported in that table, and D and trimming were inferred from the DNA itself. The table records under 300,000 clones, roughly 85% of them present only once. Sequencing was done on a sample of peripheral blood. The receptor was isolated from a man in his sixties who had recovered from COVID-19. This chain uses TRBV2 with TRBJ1-5; tentative D call: TRBD1 (6 bases). In DNA, the CDR3 is TGTGCCAGCAGTTCGACAGGCGGTTGGAATCAGCCCCAGCATTTT. This encodes CASSSTGGWNQPQHF.